Listed below are T cell receptor beta chains from one sample, sequenced in a study of cytomegalovirus exposure and HLA in healthy donors. Profiling relied on immunoSEQ multiplex PCR, and the TCRdb table lists in-frame clones only, not all of them. The sample has about 82,000 clones; 70% to 80% are singletons. Sequences were obtained from PBMCs. These receptors all stem from a man aged 30-40 years in good health and CMV-seropositive. Each CDR3 is given without its conserved first and last residue.

J gene,V gene,CDR3 protein
TRBJ2-1,TRBV4-1,ASSQDRTGLGNEQF
TRBJ1-5,TRBV28,ASSFMGRVQPQH
TRBJ1-5,TRBV6-1,ASTETGHQPQH
TRBJ2-7,TRBV29-1,SARTSSYEQY
TRBJ2-1,TRBV7-6,ASSLGSTAGSGEQF
TRBJ1-1,TRBV30,ASGTGYTEAF
TRBJ1-5,TRBV28,ASSSRWPQH
TRBJ1-2,TRBV6-1,ASSEEQGINYGYT
TRBJ2-3,TRBV5-6,ASSWDSPSTDTQY
TRBJ2-7,TRBV6-5,ASRRETQYEQY